This entry lists 24 T cell receptor beta chains sequenced from one sample in a study of T cells after yellow fever vaccination. TCRdb re-derived calls from the 5' RACE reads in MiXCR, one entry per CDR3 protein. The data hold roughly 140,000 distinct CDR3 sequences, with around 7.7% observed a single time. The sample here was CD4+ T cells sorted from PBMCs, taken 5 days after the yellow fever booster vaccination. The receptors originated from a young man who received the YFV17D yellow fever vaccine.

This clonotype was observed many times. This rearrangement joins TRBV20-1 to TRBJ2-7; D is ambiguous. CDR3 size: 14 residues. The germline V gene has CDR1 DFQATT and CDR2 SNEGSKA (reference sequence). V was trimmed by 5 bases and J by 2 bases, leaving 16 bases between them. CDR3 nucleotides: TGCAGTGCTCGTCTGTTGGGTTCCACCTACGAGCAGTACTTC. Amino acid sequence: CSARLLGSTYEQYF.

This clonotype has at least ten counts. V and J are TRBV12-3 or TRBV12-4 and TRBJ2-1, with TRBD2 matching over 13 bases. The CDR3 is made up of 18 amino acids. The trim removed 3 bases at V and 4 bases at J, leaving 9 bases unmatched. The CDR3 coding sequence is TGTGCCAGCAGTTTTGTGGCGCGGGGACTAGCGGGATACAATGAGCAGTTCTTC. Translation gives CASSFVARGLAGYNEQFF.

There are many counts of this clonotype. The V call is TRBV14, the J call TRBJ2-7, with D perhaps matching TRBD2 (6 bases). V dropped 3 bases and J dropped 4 bases, with 22 bases sitting between them. This CDR3 spans 17 amino acids. CDR1 and CDR2 from the germline V gene are SGHDN and FVKESK. CDR3 DNA sequence: TGTGCCAGCAGCCATACCATTGACCGGTACCGGGGGTACGAGCAGTACTTC. The encoded protein is CASSHTIDRYRGYEQYF.

This clonotype was detected ten times or more. This chain links TRBV20-1 with TRBJ2-7, with 7 bases lining up with TRBD2. This CDR3 has 14 amino acids. Unmatched junction bases numbered 5, after V lost 1 base and J lost 2 bases. Germline values: CDR1 DFQATT, CDR2 SNEGSKA (reference sequence). The CDR3 DNA reads as TGCAGTGCTAGAGTGGCGGGAGCCCCCTACGAGCAGTACTTC. As protein: CSARVAGAPYEQYF.

CDR3 coding DNA: TGCGCCAGCAGCTCCGGGACATTCAGCACCATATATTTT. Protein product: CASSSGTFSTIYF. The chain has TRBV5-1 and TRBJ1-3, with D possibly TRBD1 on 6 matching bases. CDR1 is SGHRS, CDR2 YFSETQ, per germline. The CDR3 is 13 residues long. Trimming removed 3 bases at V and 9 bases at J, with 13 bases between.

This clonotype was found many times. V is TRBV20-1 and J is TRBJ2-4; unclear D gene. The CDR3 is 13 amino acids. Germline values: CDR1 DFQATT, CDR2 SNEGSKA (reference sequence). V lost 6 bases, J lost 0 bases, and 9 bases lay in between. Written as DNA, the CDR3 is TGCAGTGCCCGACGGCAAGCCAAAAACATTCAGTACTTC. Its protein product is CSARRQAKNIQYF.

This clonotype was observed many times. The genes are TRBV7-8 and TRBJ2-3; D may be TRBD2 (6 bases). The CDR3 loop spans 14 amino acids. Trimming left V 7 bases short and J 4 bases short, with 15 bases between. Germline CDR1 reads SGHVS; CDR2 reads FQNEAQ. CDR3 loop: CASNPRGDPDTQYF. CDR3 nucleotides: TGTGCCAGCAACCCCCGCGGGGACCCAGATACGCAGTATTTT.

This clonotype occurred many times. CDR3 sequence: CASGPMGGDQFF. In DNA, the CDR3 is TGTGCCAGCGGACCGATGGGCGGTGACCAGTTCTTC. V gene TRBV9 combines with J gene TRBJ2-1; D unresolved. Trimming took off 7 bases at V and 13 bases at J, with 18 bases between the two ends. The CDR3 runs to 12 residues. The V gene's germline CDR1 is SGDLS and CDR2 YYNGEE.

This clonotype was observed many times. The rearrangement links TRBV29-1 to TRBJ2-7; 7 bases align to TRBD2. CDR3 size: 13 residues. V lost 5 bases to trimming and J lost 4 bases; unmatched junction nucleotides: 8. The germline gives CDR1 SQVTM, CDR2 ANQGSEA. The CDR3: CSVLGGRAYEQYF. The DNA of the CDR3 is TGCAGCGTTCTCGGTGGGAGGGCGTACGAGCAGTACTTC.

In its sample, this clonotype was seen many times. V is TRBV29-1 and J is TRBJ2-1; the match to TRBD2 covers 7 bases. Per germline, CDR1 SQVTM and CDR2 ANQGSEA. The CDR3 is made up of 16 amino acids. V was pared by 2 bases and J by 6 bases, with 13 bases of the junction left unmatched. CDR3 residues: CSVERWGGSKVNEQFF. In DNA, the CDR3 is TGCAGCGTTGAAAGGTGGGGCGGGAGTAAGGTCAATGAGCAGTTCTTC.

This clonotype has at least ten counts. The rearrangement joins TRBV27 to TRBJ2-7; D not certain. Deletions cut 3 bases from V and 0 bases from J, with 12 bases between. The germline V gene encodes CDR1 MNHEY and CDR2 SMNVEV (reference sequence). The CDR3 spans 15 residues. The CDR3 DNA follows: TGTGCCAGCAGTTTTGGCCGGGCTAGCTCCTACGAGCAGTACTTC. Translation gives CASSFGRASSYEQYF.

This clonotype came up many times. This chain connects TRBV5-6 to TRBJ2-7; 7 bases map to TRBD1. The CDR3 is 13 amino acids. Germline CDR1 reads SGHDT; CDR2 reads YYEEEE. Trimming at V came to 4 bases and at J to 6 bases, leaving 7 bases not matched to a gene. CDR3 region: CASSPDRASEQYF. CDR3 nucleotide sequence: TGTGCCAGCAGCCCTGACAGGGCAAGCGAGCAGTACTTC.

In this sample, this clonotype turned up many times. This chain links TRBV6-5 with TRBJ2-7; 11 bases map to TRBD2. This CDR3 has 14 amino acids. The V segment lost 7 bases and the J segment 4 bases; nucleotides outside the gene matches: 6. From germline, CDR1 is MNHEY and CDR2 SVGAGI. CDR3 sequence reads: CASIGTSGIYEQYF. In DNA form, the CDR3 reads TGTGCCAGCATAGGGACTAGCGGCATATACGAGCAGTACTTC.

This clonotype was detected ten times or more. The chain recombines TRBV6-1 with TRBJ2-1, with TRBD2 identical over 9 bases. The CDR3 runs to 14 residues. The germline V gene has CDR1 MNHNS and CDR2 SASEGT. The V segment lost 7 bases and the J segment 9 bases; nucleotides outside the gene matches: 10. Written as DNA, the CDR3 is TGTGCCAGCAATAGCGGGAGTGGGCAGGGTGAGCAGTTCTTC. Amino acid sequence: CASNSGSGQGEQFF.

This clonotype came up many times. V and J are TRBV5-1 and TRBJ2-5, with D perhaps assigned TRBD1 or TRBD2 (5 bases each). Germline V CDR1 and CDR2: SGHRS, YFSETQ. CDR3 size: 16 residues. The V and J ends lost 4 bases and 5 bases respectively, with 21 bases between them. CDR3 protein: CASSHRDANTRETQYF. The CDR3 bases are TGCGCCAGCAGCCACCGGGACGCAAACACTCGTGAGACCCAGTACTTC.

This clonotype was seen ten or more times. The chain's CDR3 is CSARVPLLPYEQYF. In DNA form, the CDR3 reads TGCAGTGCTAGAGTCCCCCTTCTCCCGTACGAGCAGTACTTC. This chain connects TRBV20-1 to TRBJ2-7, with unresolved D. The germline V gene has CDR1 DFQATT and CDR2 SNEGSKA (reference sequence). The CDR3 spans 14 residues. Trimming cost V 1 base and J 4 bases, with 14 bases left between them.

This clonotype occurred many times. The chain employs TRBV19 and TRBJ2-4; D unclear. Germline CDR1 is LNHDA and CDR2 is SQIVND (reference sequence). The CDR3 loop spans 16 amino acids. V was cut by 1 base and J by 0 bases, with 10 bases left in between. The CDR3 protein is CASSIGRNLAKNIQYF. The CDR3 DNA reads TGTGCCAGTAGTATAGGACGGAATTTAGCCAAAAACATTCAGTACTTC. Full variable domain (rest looked up from reference TRBV19 and TRBJ2-4): DGGITQSPKYLFRKEGQNVTLSCEQNLNHDAMYWYRQDPGQGLRLIYYSQIVNDFQKGDIAEGYSVSREKKESFPLTVTSAQKNPTAFYLCASSIGRNLAKNIQYFGAGTRLSVL.

This clonotype was found many times. The rearrangement uses TRBV7-2 and TRBJ2-3, with a weak D call TRBD2 (6 bases). The CDR3 is 16 amino acids. Trimming removed 6 bases at V and 0 bases at J, with 16 bases between. In germline, CDR1 is SGHTA, CDR2 FQGNSA. CDR3 loop: CASRPLTRTSTDTQYF. As DNA, the CDR3 is TGTGCCAGCAGACCCCTGACTAGAACTAGCACAGATACGCAGTATTTT. The entire variable domain, with the rest obtained from reference TRBV7-2 and TRBJ2-3, is as follows: GAGVSQSPSNKVTEKGKDVELRCDPISGHTALYWYRQSLGQGLEFLIYFQGNSAPDKSGLPSDRFSAERTGGSVSTLTIQRTQQEDSAVYLCASRPLTRTSTDTQYFGPGTRLTVL.

This clonotype was detected ten times or more. The genes are TRBV7-9 and TRBJ2-2; D remains unclear. The CDR3 is 16 amino acids. Germline-derived CDR1 and CDR2 are SEHNR and FQNEAQ (reference sequence). V was shortened by 3 bases and J by 1 base, with 12 bases between the two germline ends. The CDR3, as DNA: TGTGCCAGCAGCTTGCGTCTGCGGAGGAACACCGGGGAGCTGTTTTTT. Its protein product is CASSLRLRRNTGELFF. Variable domain in full (rest from reference TRBV7-9 and TRBJ2-2): DTGVSQNPRHKITKRGQNVTFRCDPISEHNRLYWYRQTLGQGPEFLTYFQNEAQLEKSRLLSDRFSAERPKGSFSTLEIQRTEQGDSAMYLCASSLRLRRNTGELFFGEGSRLTVL.

This clonotype was seen at least ten times. In nucleotides, the CDR3 is TGTGCCAGCAGCCCCCCCGATCGGGTGCAGTACTTC. Translation: CASSPPDRVQYF. The V and J genes are TRBV7-9 and TRBJ2-7; D is unresolved. Between the trimmed V and J ends, which lost 5 bases and 9 bases, there was a span of 14 bases. CDR1 is SEHNR and CDR2 is FQNEAQ in the germline V gene (reference sequence). This CDR3 comprises 12 residues.

The table lists this clonotype with many counts. The DNA of the CDR3 is TGTGCCAGCAAAGGTTACAATGAGCAGTTCTTC. The encoded protein is CASKGYNEQFF. V and J are TRBV28 and TRBJ2-1; no clear D. Germline V gene data show CDR1 as MDHEN and CDR2 as SYDVKM. Trimming removed 7 bases at V and 4 bases at J, with 5 bases between. This CDR3 is built from 11 residues.

This clonotype has just a few counts. The rearrangement uses TRBV7-2 and TRBJ1-6, with D perhaps TRBD1 (5 bases). There are 17 residues in the CDR3. Trimming took 3 bases from V and 4 from J, leaving 16 bases between them. The germline V gene encodes CDR1 SGHTA and CDR2 FQGNSA. The CDR3 DNA reads as TGTGCCAGCAGCTTGGGGGGTGTTGTCGTATATAATTCACCCCTCCACTTT. Protein sequence: CASSLGGVVVYNSPLHF.

Note on this clonotype: A much larger clonotype is one base distant, so this may be a read error. The rearrangement uses TRBV6-5 and TRBJ2-7; D gene unclear. V was shortened by 6 bases and J by 6 bases, with 9 bases between the two germline ends. CDR3 length equals 11 residues. CDR1 is MNHEY and CDR2 is SVGAGI in the germline V gene. The CDR3 region is CASSNGGEQYF. CDR3 bases: TGTGCCAGCAGCAACGGTGGCGAGCAGTACTTC.

This clonotype was seen only a few times. CDR3 residues: CSATSSSGGGGELFF. In DNA form, the CDR3 reads TGCAGTGCCACATCCTCTAGCGGGGGGGGTGGGGAGCTGTTTTTT. The genes are TRBV20-1 and TRBJ2-2; TRBD2 matches 12 bases. This CDR3 is 15 amino acids long. Germline V CDR1 and CDR2: DFQATT, SNEGSKA (reference sequence). Unmatched junction bases numbered 10, after V lost 6 bases and J lost 8 bases.